Below, 20 T cell receptor beta chains from the same sample are listed, as sequenced in a study of CD8 T cells in Susac syndrome. Random hexamers were used to reverse transcribe the RNA input (about 0.5 to 1 ug). TCRdb reanalysed the immunoSEQ multiplex PCR reads using MiXCR and keeps one entry per CDR3 protein. The table lists roughly 150,000 distinct CDR3 sequences, over 95% of them singletons. Material for sequencing was CD8+ T cells from PBMCs. Receptors were obtained from a human donor with multiple sclerosis.

The chain couples TRBV7-9 to TRBJ1-5; D is undetermined. There are 16 residues in the CDR3. The V end lost 1 base, the J end lost 0 bases, and 10 bases lay between the germline ends. The germline CDR1 and CDR2 sequences are SEHNR and FQNEAQ (reference sequence). The CDR3 coding sequence is TGTGCCAGCAGCTTAGATTGGAAGTATAGCAATCAGCCCCAGCATTTT. It is translated as CASSLDWKYSNQPQHF. Full variable domain (missing parts from reference TRBV7-9 and TRBJ1-5): DTGVSQNPRHKITKRGQNVTFRCDPISEHNRLYWYRQTLGQGPEFLTYFQNEAQLEKSRLLSDRFSAERPKGSFSTLEIQRTEQGDSAMYLCASSLDWKYSNQPQHFGDGTRLSIL.

Comments on this clonotype: The junction does not match germline at one end; this may be a read error. The V call is TRBV29-1, the J call TRBJ2-7, with D perhaps matching TRBD1 (5 bases). Germline CDR1 reads SQVTM; CDR2 reads ANQGSEA. This CDR3 is 13 amino acids long. The CDR3 DNA sequence: TGCAGCGTTGGGGAACTGGGGCCCTATGAGCAGTACTTC. Translated, it gives CSVGELGPYEQYF.

This chain links TRBV15 with TRBJ2-7; D gene ambiguous. Trimming cost V 6 bases and J 1 base, with 10 bases left between them. The CDR3 extends over 13 amino acids. CDR1 is LNHNV and CDR2 is YYDKDF in the germline V gene (reference sequence). Written as DNA, the CDR3 is TGTGCCACCAGAGGTACCCAATCCTACGAGCAGTACGTC. This gives the protein CATRGTQSYEQYV.

The V and J genes are TRBV15 and TRBJ2-2; D might be TRBD1 (5 bases). This CDR3 contains 14 residues. Trimming removed 3 bases at V and 1 base at J, with 6 bases between. The germline V gene encodes CDR1 LNHNV and CDR2 YYDKDF (reference sequence). The chain's CDR3 is CATSRTENTGELFF. The CDR3, as DNA: TGTGCCACCAGCAGGACAGAGAACACCGGGGAGCTGTTTTTT.

The V and J genes are TRBV15 and TRBJ2-3; TRBD2 matches at 16 bases. With V trimmed by 0 bases and J by 3 bases, 3 bases remained unmatched. Germline V lookup: CDR1 LNHNV, CDR2 YYDKDF (reference sequence). The CDR3 has 18 amino acids. CDR3 amino acids: CATSREGLAGGFTDTQYF. CDR3 DNA sequence: TGTGCCACCAGCAGAGAGGGACTAGCGGGGGGGTTTACAGATACGCAGTATTTT.

The V and J genes are TRBV29-1 and TRBJ2-7; D remains ambiguous. Trimming left V 6 bases short and J 3 bases short, with 15 bases between. Germline CDR1 and CDR2: SQVTM and ANQGSEA. CDR3 length: 13 residues. The CDR3 bases are TGCAGCGTGGTCTGGCCAGGTAACTACGAGCAGTACTTC. Protein product: CSVVWPGNYEQYF.

The rearrangement uses TRBV12-3 or TRBV12-4 and TRBJ2-7; 7 bases map to TRBD2. V dropped 3 bases and J dropped 7; count of bases not matched to a gene: 9. The CDR3 runs 14 residues. This CDR3 reads CASSLGAGENEQYV. CDR3 bases: TGTGCCAGCAGTTTGGGCGCGGGGGAGAATGAGCAGTACGTC.

The rearrangement joins TRBV12-3 or TRBV12-4 to TRBJ1-1, with a weak D call TRBD1 (5 bases). The V gene lost 1 base and the J gene lost 5 bases, with 11 bases spanning the gap. This CDR3 region has 14 residues. The CDR3 DNA is TGTGCCAGCAGTTTAGACTGGGGGGGGACTGAAGCTTTCTTT. Translating gives CASSLDWGGTEAFF.

This chain links TRBV29-1 with TRBJ1-2; tentative D call: TRBD1 (5 bases). The CDR3 runs 11 residues. Trimming left V 4 bases short and J 6 bases short, with 9 bases between. Germline V gives CDR1 SQVTM, CDR2 ANQGSEA. CDR3 bases: TGCAGCGTTGCTCAGGGAAATGGCTACACCTTC. Translated: CSVAQGNGYTF.

The rearrangement uses TRBV5-6 and TRBJ1-1; the D is unclear. The V and J ends lost 0 bases and 6 bases respectively, with 9 bases between them. CDR3 size: 13 residues. CDR1 and CDR2 from the germline V gene are SGHDT and YYEEEE. In DNA form, the CDR3 reads TGTGCCAGCAGCTTGGTCTCGGGAGCTGAAGCTTTCTTT. This sequence encodes CASSLVSGAEAFF.

This clonotype appeared a single time. This chain links TRBV13 with TRBJ2-1; tentative D call: TRBD2 (6 bases). CDR1 and CDR2 (germline): PRHDT, FYEKMQ (reference sequence). This CDR3 region has 11 residues. V dropped 5 bases and J dropped 12 bases, with 11 bases sitting between them. CDR3 sequence (DNA): TGTGCCAGCAGCCTAACCGGGGGGCAGTTCTTC. Protein product: CASSLTGGQFF.

This chain links TRBV27 with TRBJ2-7; the D gene could be TRBD1 or TRBD2 (5 bases each). Trimming cost V 5 bases and J 1 base, with 12 bases left between them. The germline V gene encodes CDR1 MNHEY and CDR2 SMNVEV (reference sequence). The CDR3 sequence is 14 residues long. Written as DNA, the CDR3 is TGTGCCAGCAGTCCGCGAGGGGAGTCCTACGAGCAGTACGTC. Translation gives CASSPRGESYEQYV.

The chain joins TRBV29-1 to TRBJ2-7; 10 bases are shared with TRBD1. Germline trimming cut 7 bases from V and 5 bases from J; bases unmatched to any gene: 5. CDR3 size: 12 residues. Germline V lookup: CDR1 SQVTM, CDR2 ANQGSEA. The CDR3 loop is CSGGQGSHEQYF. In DNA form, the CDR3 reads TGCAGCGGGGGACAGGGGTCCCACGAGCAGTACTTC.

V gene TRBV5-6 combines with J gene TRBJ2-1; 10 bases are shared with TRBD2. The ends lost 0 bases at V and 8 bases at J; junction bases unmatched: 2. The CDR3 consists of 14 residues. Looked up from germline, CDR1 is SGHDT and CDR2 is YYEEEE. Here the CDR3 reads CASSLASGGHEQFF. The CDR3 region has the DNA TGTGCCAGCAGCTTGGCTAGCGGGGGCCATGAGCAGTTCTTC. Full variable domain (missing parts from reference TRBV5-6 and TRBJ2-1): DAGVTQSPTHLIKTRGQQVTLRCSPKSGHDTVSWYQQALGQGPQFIFQYYEEEERQRGNFPDRFSGHQFPNYSSELNVNALLLGDSALYLCASSLASGGHEQFFGPGTRLTVL.

DNA for the CDR3: TGTGCCATCAGTGAGTCCTTAGGGCGGGGAGTGGACGAGCAGTACTTC. The encoded protein is CAISESLGRGVDEQYF. The V call is TRBV10-3, the J call TRBJ2-7; possibly TRBD2 for D (6 bases). CDR1 is ENHRY and CDR2 is SYGVKD in the germline V gene. The CDR3 consists of 16 residues. Trimming pared 0 bases from V and 5 bases from J, leaving 17 bases between.

The chain is built from TRBV30 and TRBJ1-2; the D is unclear. CDR3 length equals 13 residues. V gave up 5 bases and J gave up 4 bases, with 14 bases separating them. Germline V gene data show CDR1 as GTSNPN and CDR2 as SVGIG (reference sequence). The CDR3 loop is CAWEGIPGYGYTF. The CDR3 nucleotides are TGTGCCTGGGAAGGGATTCCGGGCTATGGCTACACCTTC.

The CDR3 reads CASSHRREQYF. The CDR3 DNA is TGTGCCAGCAGCCATCGGCGCGAGCAGTACTTC. The chain uses TRBV11-1 and TRBJ2-7; D is unclear. This CDR3 comprises 11 residues. CDR1 and CDR2 from the germline V gene are SGHAT and FQDESV (reference sequence). V lost 5 bases and J 6 bases, leaving 8 bases between the germline ends.

The chain recombines TRBV29-1 with TRBJ1-1, with 8 bases that match TRBD1. CDR1 and CDR2 (germline): SQVTM, ANQGSEA. The CDR3 covers 13 residues. V lost 7 bases and J lost 6; bases outside the gene matches: 10. CDR3 DNA: TGCAGCGGAGGACAGGGTATAATGTCTGAAGCTTTCTTT. This gives the protein CSGGQGIMSEAFF.

The genes are TRBV7-8 and TRBJ2-7; no reliable D call. Germline V gene lookup returns CDR1 SGHVS and CDR2 FQNEAQ. The length of the CDR3 is 14 residues. Trimming took off 1 base at V and 3 bases at J, with 10 bases between the two ends. CDR3 region: CASSLDGRNYEQYV. The CDR3 bases are TGTGCCAGCAGCTTAGATGGACGGAACTACGAGCAGTACGTC.

The chain joins TRBV9 to TRBJ2-5; no clear D. The V end was cut by 3 bases, the J end by 2 bases, with 11 bases between. Germline CDR1 is SGDLS and CDR2 is YYNGEE. The CDR3 runs to 14 residues. This chain's CDR3 is CASSAPESQETQYF. As DNA, the CDR3 is TGTGCCAGCAGCGCCCCGGAATCTCAAGAGACCCAGTACTTC.